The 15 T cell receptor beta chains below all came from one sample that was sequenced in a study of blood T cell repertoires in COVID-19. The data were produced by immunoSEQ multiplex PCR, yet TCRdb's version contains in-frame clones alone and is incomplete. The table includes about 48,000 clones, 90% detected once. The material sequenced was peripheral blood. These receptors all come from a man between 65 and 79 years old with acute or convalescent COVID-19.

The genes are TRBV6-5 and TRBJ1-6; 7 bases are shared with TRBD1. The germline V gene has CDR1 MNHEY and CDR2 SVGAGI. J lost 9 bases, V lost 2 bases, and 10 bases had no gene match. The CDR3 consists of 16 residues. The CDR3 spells CASSYTSETGLSPLHF. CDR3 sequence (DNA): TGTGCCAGCAGTTACACCTCTGAGACAGGGCTTTCACCCCTCCACTTT.

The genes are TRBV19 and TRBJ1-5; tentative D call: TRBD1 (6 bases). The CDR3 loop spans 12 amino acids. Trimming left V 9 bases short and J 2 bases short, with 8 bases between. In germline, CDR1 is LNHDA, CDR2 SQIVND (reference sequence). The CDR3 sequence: CASRQGNQPQHF. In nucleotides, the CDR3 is TGTGCCAGCAGACAGGGCAATCAGCCCCAGCATTTT.

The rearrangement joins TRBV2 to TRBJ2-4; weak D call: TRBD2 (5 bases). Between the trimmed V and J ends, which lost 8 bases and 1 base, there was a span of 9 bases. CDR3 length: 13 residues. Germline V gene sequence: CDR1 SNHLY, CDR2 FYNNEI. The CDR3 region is CASFGEAKNIQYF. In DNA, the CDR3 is TGTGCCAGCTTTGGGGAGGCCAAAAACATTCAGTACTTC.

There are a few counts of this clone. For the CDR3, the DNA is TGTGCCACCGCAGGGGCGCGGATGACCCAGTACTTC. Amino acids: CATAGARMTQYF. This rearrangement joins TRBV10-3 to TRBJ2-5, with D perhaps matching TRBD1 (6 bases). Trimming removed 10 bases from V and 7 bases from J, with 16 bases in between. Germline CDR1 is ENHRY and CDR2 is SYGVKD. The CDR3 totals 12 residues.

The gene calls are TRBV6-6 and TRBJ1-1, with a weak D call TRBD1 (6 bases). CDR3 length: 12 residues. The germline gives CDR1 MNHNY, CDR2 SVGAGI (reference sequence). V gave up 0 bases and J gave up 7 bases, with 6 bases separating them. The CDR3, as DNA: TGTGCCAGCAGTTACTCGGACAGTGAAGCTTTCTTT. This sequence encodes CASSYSDSEAFF.

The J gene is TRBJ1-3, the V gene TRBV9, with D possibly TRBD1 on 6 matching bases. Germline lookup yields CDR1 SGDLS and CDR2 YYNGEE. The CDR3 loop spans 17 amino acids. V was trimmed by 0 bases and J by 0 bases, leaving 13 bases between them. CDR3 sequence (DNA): TGTGCCAGCAGCGTAGCCGGGGACACCATCTCTGGAAACACCATATATTTT. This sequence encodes CASSVAGDTISGNTIYF.

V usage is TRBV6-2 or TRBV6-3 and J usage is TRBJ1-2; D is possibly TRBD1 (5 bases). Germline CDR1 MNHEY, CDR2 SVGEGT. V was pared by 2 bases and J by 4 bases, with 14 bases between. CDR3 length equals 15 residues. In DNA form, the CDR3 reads TGTGCCAGCAGTTACAGCTCGCGGGACGTCTATGGCTACACCTTC. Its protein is CASSYSSRDVYGYTF.

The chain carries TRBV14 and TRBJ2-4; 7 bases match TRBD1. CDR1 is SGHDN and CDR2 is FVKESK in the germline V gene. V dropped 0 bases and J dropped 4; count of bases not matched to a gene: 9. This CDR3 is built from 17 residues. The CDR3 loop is CASSQDRQGHIKNIQYF. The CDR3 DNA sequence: TGTGCCAGCAGCCAAGACCGACAGGGCCATATTAAAAACATTCAGTACTTC.

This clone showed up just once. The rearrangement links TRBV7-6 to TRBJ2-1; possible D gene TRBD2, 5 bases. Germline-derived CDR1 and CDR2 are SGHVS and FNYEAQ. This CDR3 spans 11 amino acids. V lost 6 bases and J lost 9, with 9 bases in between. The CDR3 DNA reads TGTGCCAGCAGGGGGAGTGGTGAGCAGTTCTTC. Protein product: CASRGSGEQFF.

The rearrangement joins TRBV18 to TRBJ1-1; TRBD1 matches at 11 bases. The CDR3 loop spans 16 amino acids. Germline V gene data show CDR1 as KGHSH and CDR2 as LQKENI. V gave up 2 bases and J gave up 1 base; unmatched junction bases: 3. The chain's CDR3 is CASSPGTGGRNTEAFF. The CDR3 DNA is TGTGCCAGCTCACCAGGGACAGGGGGAAGGAACACTGAAGCTTTCTTT.

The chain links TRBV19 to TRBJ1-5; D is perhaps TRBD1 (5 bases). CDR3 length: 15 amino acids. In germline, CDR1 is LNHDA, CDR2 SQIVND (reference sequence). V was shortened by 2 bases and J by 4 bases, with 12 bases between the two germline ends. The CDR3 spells CASSIIFGGNQPQHF. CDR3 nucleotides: TGTGCCAGTAGTATAATTTTCGGGGGGAATCAGCCCCAGCATTTT.

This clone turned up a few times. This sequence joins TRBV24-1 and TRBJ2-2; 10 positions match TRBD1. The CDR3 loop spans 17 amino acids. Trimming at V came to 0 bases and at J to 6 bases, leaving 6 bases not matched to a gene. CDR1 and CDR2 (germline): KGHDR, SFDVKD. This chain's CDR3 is CATSDLRAGTGAGELFF. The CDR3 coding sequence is TGTGCCACCAGTGATTTGAGAGCCGGGACAGGGGCCGGGGAGCTGTTTTTT.

In DNA form, the CDR3 reads TGTGCCAGTACCGTGGGGGGAGGTAATCAGCCCCAGCATTTT. Translating gives CASTVGGGNQPQHF. V gene TRBV19 combines with J gene TRBJ1-5, with D possibly being TRBD1 (5 bases). The germline V gene has CDR1 LNHDA and CDR2 SQIVND (reference sequence). The CDR3 is made up of 14 amino acids. Trimming pared 7 bases from V and 4 bases from J, leaving 14 bases between.

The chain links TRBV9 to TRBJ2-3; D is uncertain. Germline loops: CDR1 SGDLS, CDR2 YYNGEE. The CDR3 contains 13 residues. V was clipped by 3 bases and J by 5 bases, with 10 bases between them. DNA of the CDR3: TGTGCCAGCAGCGATCAGGTAGGAGATACGCAGTATTTT. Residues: CASSDQVGDTQYF.

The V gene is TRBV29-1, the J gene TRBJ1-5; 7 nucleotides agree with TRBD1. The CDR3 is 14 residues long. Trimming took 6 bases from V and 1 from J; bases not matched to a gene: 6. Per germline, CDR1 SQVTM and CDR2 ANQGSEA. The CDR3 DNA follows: TGCAGCGTACCCGGGACAGAGAGCAATCAGCCCCAGCATTTT. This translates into CSVPGTESNQPQHF.